This T cell receptor (beta chain) was captured by sequencing in a study of vaccination and CD4 T cells after COVID-19. General study findings and limits: Within the convalescent patients, a median around 84% of the SARS-CoV-2-reactive clones were ones that appeared only post-vaccination.

Worth noting for this clonotype: Its cognate antigen is unknown.

The Oncomine TCR Beta short-read assay was applied to DNA of cultured CD4+ T cells. Each CDR3 protein is one row after TCRdb ran MiXCR on the PCR reads. Among 6,500 to 8,500 distinct CDR3 sequences listed, roughly 38% were seen once. Germline lookup yields CDR1 WNHNN and CDR2 SYGVQD (reference sequence). This CDR3 spans 15 amino acids. Between the trimmed V and J ends, which lost 8 bases and 1 base, there was a span of 18 bases. Stated treatment: approximately 10-day PBMC culture with coronavirus spike peptide pools or control peptides (ViraFEST assay). The unexposed donor provided CD4+ T cells, which were taken before the COVID-19 pandemic (2011-2018). A few million PBMCs per well were cultured with approximately 10 IU/ml IL-2 and roughly 10 ug/ml peptide pools.

Sequencing input: CD4+ T cells from blood, cultured in vitro. The sequence was obtained from a human donor in good health. The gene calls are TRBV10-1 and TRBJ2-7, with no clear D. The CDR3 here is CASPSSGRISYEQYF. The CDR3 DNA follows: TGCGCCAGCCCTTCTTCGGGCAGAATTTCCTACGAGCAGTACTTC.